The rows below give T cell receptor beta chains drawn from one sample of a study of blood T cell repertoires in COVID-19. Assay: immunoSEQ multiplex PCR; the TCRdb copy retains only in-frame clones and omits some. This sample has approximately 250,000 clones, with around 80% found just once. Specimen: peripheral blood. The receptors stem from a man aged 35-49 years who had recovered from COVID-19. CDR3s include the opening cysteine and the closing phenylalanine or tryptophan. D genes are given only for firm matches. Clone sizes are given selectively: once, few, many, or a class where the clone is expanded.

V gene	J gene	D gene	clone size	CDR3 DNA	CDR3 protein
TRBV3-1/TRBV3-2	TRBJ2-3	NA	few	TGTGCCAGCAGCCATCGGACTTCCCCCCGTTTGGAGCAGTATTTT	CASSHRTSPRLEQYF
TRBV29-1	TRBJ1-4	TRBD1	NA	TGCAGCGTTGAAGGTGTACAGGGGTTAGGAGAAAAACTGTTTTTT	CSVEGVQGLGEKLFF
TRBV2	TRBJ2-3	TRBD2	NA	TGTGCCAGCAGCCGTAGCGGGGGGACAGATACGCAGTATTTT	CASSRSGGTDTQYF
TRBV3-1/TRBV3-2	TRBJ1-1	NA	NA	TGTGCCAGCAGTCAAGGGCTTTCGGAAGCTTTCTTT	CASSQGLSEAFF
TRBV10-2	TRBJ1-2	NA	NA	TGCGCCAGCAGTGATATGACTAGTGGCTACACCTTC	CASSDMTSGYTF
TRBV7-8	TRBJ2-3	NA	NA	TGTGCCAGCAGCTTATGGCTTCGGGGTCCAGGGGCAGATACGCAGTATTTT	CASSLWLRGPGADTQYF
TRBV6-2/TRBV6-3	TRBJ1-5	NA	NA	TGTGCCAGCAGTTACAGGCCGGAGGGTCCTAATCAGCCCCAGCATTTT	CASSYRPEGPNQPQHF
TRBV6-6	TRBJ2-1	TRBD2	NA	TGTGCCAGCAGTTATCGTGCCGGGGGGGCCGAAGGTGAGCAGTTCTTC	CASSYRAGGAEGEQFF
TRBV7-2	TRBJ1-2	TRBD1	NA	TGTGCCAGCAGCTTCAACCAAGAGGGGGCGGGTGGCTACACCTTC	CASSFNQEGAGGYTF
TRBV5-1	TRBJ2-1	TRBD2	once	TGCGCCAGCAGCTTGACAAGCGGGGGAGAATACAATGAGCAGTTCTTC	CASSLTSGGEYNEQFF
TRBV7-9	TRBJ1-1	TRBD1	NA	TGTGCCAGCAGCCCGACAGGGGGACGCGCTGAAGCTTTCTTT	CASSPTGGRAEAFF
TRBV2	TRBJ2-1	TRBD2	many	TGTGCCAGCAACCGACTAGCGGGGTCTACAATGGGGCAGTTCTTC	CASNRLAGSTMGQFF
TRBV5-5	TRBJ1-4	NA	few	TGTGCCAGCAGCTTCTCTCGCCAGGAAAAACTGTTTTTT	CASSFSRQEKLFF
TRBV9	TRBJ2-5	TRBD1	NA	TGTGCCAGCAGCGGGGGACAGATGTCGTCGACCCAGTACTTC	CASSGGQMSSTQYF
TRBV9	TRBJ2-3	NA	NA	TGTGCCAGCAGCGTAGCGGGAAACACAGATACGCAGTATTTT	CASSVAGNTDTQYF
TRBV30	TRBJ1-2	NA	NA	TGTGCCTGGAGTGTGGGGAGTGGCTACACCTTC	CAWSVGSGYTF
TRBV19	TRBJ2-7	TRBD2	NA	TGTGCCAGTAGGCTGACGGGGGGGTCCTACGAGCAGTACTTC	CASRLTGGSYEQYF
TRBV5-1	TRBJ2-1	TRBD2	few	TGCGCCAGCAGTGGGACTCGAGCGGGAGGAACGGGACTACTCAAGTTCAATGAGCAGTTCTTC	CASSGTRAGGTGLLKFNEQFF
TRBV7-9	TRBJ2-1	TRBD2	once	TGTGCCAGCAGCTTAGTTGCTAGCGGGGGTACCTACAATGAGCAGTTCTTC	CASSLVASGGTYNEQFF
TRBV7-2	TRBJ2-2	NA	NA	TGTGCCAGCAGTCCTCGACCGGGCGGGGAGCTGTTTTTT	CASSPRPGGELFF
TRBV7-2	TRBJ2-3	NA	NA	TGTGCCAGCACCCCGAGGGCGTTGGCAGATACGCAGTATTTT	CASTPRALADTQYF
TRBV6-5	TRBJ2-1	TRBD2	NA	TGTGCCAGCAGTTACTCCTCTAGCGGGAGGGCCGATGAGCAGTTCTTC	CASSYSSSGRADEQFF
TRBV29-1	TRBJ2-1	TRBD2	NA	TGCAGCGTTGAGGGCACTAGCGGGATTATTAATGAGCAGTTCTTC	CSVEGTSGIINEQFF
TRBV7-2	TRBJ2-1	NA	NA	TGTGCCAGCAGCTTAGGTTTCCCTAATGAGCAGTTCTTC	CASSLGFPNEQFF
TRBV7-9	TRBJ2-7	TRBD1	NA	TGTGCCAGCAACTCGGGAACGTCCGGGACAGGCCTAATGTACTTC	CASNSGTSGTGLMYF
TRBV5-1	TRBJ2-2	NA	NA	TGCGCCAGCAGCTCCGCGGGGAAGGGGGAGCTGTTTTTT	CASSSAGKGELFF
TRBV18	TRBJ2-2	NA	NA	TGTGCCAGCTCACTACCGAGGGTCACCGGGGAGCTGTTTTTT	CASSLPRVTGELFF
TRBV7-2	TRBJ2-5	TRBD1	once	TGTGCCAGCAGCTCCAGCCGGTCGCTGCAGGGGGCCCAGTACTTC	CASSSSRSLQGAQYF
TRBV7-2	TRBJ1-2	TRBD1	once	TGTGCCAGCAGCTCCCGGGACAGAGGCTATGGCTACACCTTC	CASSSRDRGYGYTF
TRBV5-1	TRBJ2-3	TRBD2	NA	TGCGCCAGCAGCGGTGGACTAGCGGGGGGCGGCACAGATACGCAGTATTTT	CASSGGLAGGGTDTQYF
TRBV5-4	TRBJ1-1	TRBD1	few	TGTGCCAGCAGCCGGGACAGGGGAATGAACACTGAAGCTTTCTTT	CASSRDRGMNTEAFF
TRBV2	TRBJ2-7	TRBD2	NA	TGTGCCAACGGGGGGTACGAGCAGTACTTC	CANGGYEQYF
TRBV3-1/TRBV3-2	TRBJ1-5	NA	once	TGTGCCAGCAGCCAAGAGGATCGAGGGGGACCGTTCTGTAATCAGCCCCAGCATTTT	CASSQEDRGGPFCNQPQHF
TRBV30	TRBJ2-1	NA	NA	TGTGCCTGGAGTGTATTGGCTGAGCAGTTCTTC	CAWSVLAEQFF
TRBV13	TRBJ1-1	TRBD1	few	TGTGCCAGCAGCCGAGACAGGGCGAACACTGAAGCTTTCTTT	CASSRDRANTEAFF
TRBV28	TRBJ1-1	NA	NA	TGTGCCAGCAGTTTGTACGGGGGGACGCGCACTGAAGCTTTCTTT	CASSLYGGTRTEAFF
TRBV7-9	TRBJ1-1	NA	NA	TGTGCCAGCAGCCCCATGGGGACAAGGAACACTGAAGCTTTCTTT	CASSPMGTRNTEAFF
TRBV6-6	TRBJ2-5	NA	NA	TGTGCCAGCACTCGAAGGGTTGGGGCGGAGACCCAGTACTTC	CASTRRVGAETQYF
TRBV3-1/TRBV3-2	TRBJ2-5	TRBD2	NA	TGTGCCAGCAGTCCCCGGCTAGCGGGGGGTCAAGAGACCCAGTACTTC	CASSPRLAGGQETQYF
TRBV7-2	TRBJ2-1	NA	NA	TGTGCCAGCGCCAGGGCAAGTAGTGGCAATGAGCAGTTCTTC	CASARASSGNEQFF
TRBV9	TRBJ1-2	TRBD1	NA	TGTGCCAGCGAGGGACAGGGGATAGGTGGCTACACCTTC	CASEGQGIGGYTF
TRBV7-8	TRBJ2-5	TRBD1	once	TGTGCCAGCAGCTCGGACAGGGAAGCGTACCAAGAGACCCAGTACTTC	CASSSDREAYQETQYF
TRBV19	TRBJ1-2	TRBD1	NA	TGTGCCAGTAGTATGGACAGGGAGTATGGCTACACCTTC	CASSMDREYGYTF
TRBV4-1	TRBJ1-5	NA	NA	TGCGCCAGCAGCCGAGTAGTTTATCAGCCCCAGCATTTT	CASSRVVYQPQHF
TRBV11-2	TRBJ2-3	TRBD1	NA	TGTGCCAGCAGCCGTTCGGGACAGGGCCCCACAGATACGCAGTATTTT	CASSRSGQGPTDTQYF
TRBV18	TRBJ1-1	NA	NA	TGTGCCAGCTCACCTAATCCGGGAGATACTGAAGCTTTCTTT	CASSPNPGDTEAFF
TRBV10-1	TRBJ1-1	TRBD1	NA	TGCGCCAGCAGTAATCAGGACAGGCCGGCGACTTTCTTT	CASSNQDRPATFF
TRBV6-6	TRBJ2-7	NA	NA	TGTGCCAGCAGTGACCCCGGGATTAGCGACGAGCAGTACTTC	CASSDPGISDEQYF
TRBV7-2	TRBJ2-1	TRBD2	NA	TGTGCCAGCAGCTTAGCAGCGGGAGGGAGGTTAGGCAATGAGCAGTTCTTC	CASSLAAGGRLGNEQFF
TRBV7-2	TRBJ2-7	NA	NA	TGTGCCAGCAGCTCCGATCGGTTGGACGAGCAGTACTTC	CASSSDRLDEQYF
TRBV10-1	TRBJ2-1	TRBD2	NA	TGCGCCAGCAGTGATGGACTAGCGGGAGGCAATGAGCAGTTCTTC	CASSDGLAGGNEQFF
TRBV3-1/TRBV3-2	TRBJ1-2	NA	NA	TGTGCCAGCAGCCAAGACTTTGGGAGGGGCTACACCTTC	CASSQDFGRGYTF
TRBV2	TRBJ1-5	NA	once	TGTGCCAGCAGTGGGACAACCGATCAGCCCCAGCATTTT	CASSGTTDQPQHF
TRBV24-1	TRBJ2-2	TRBD2	NA	TGTGCCACATCACCGGGACTAGCTATTCCTGGGGAGCTGTTTTTT	CATSPGLAIPGELFF
TRBV7-9	TRBJ1-5	NA	NA	TGTGCCAGCAGCAGTACGGAGGATTGGGGTCAGCCCCAGCATTTT	CASSSTEDWGQPQHF